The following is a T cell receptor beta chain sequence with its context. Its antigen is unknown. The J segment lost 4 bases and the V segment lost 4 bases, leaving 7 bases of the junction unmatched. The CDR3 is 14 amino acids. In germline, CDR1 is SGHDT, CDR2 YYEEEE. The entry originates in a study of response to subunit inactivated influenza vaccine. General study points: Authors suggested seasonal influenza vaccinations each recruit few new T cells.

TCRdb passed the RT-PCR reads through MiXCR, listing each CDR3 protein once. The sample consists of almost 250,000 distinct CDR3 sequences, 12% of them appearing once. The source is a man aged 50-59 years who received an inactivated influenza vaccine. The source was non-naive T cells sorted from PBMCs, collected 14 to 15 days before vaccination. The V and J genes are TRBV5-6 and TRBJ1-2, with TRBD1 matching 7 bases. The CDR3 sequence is CASSHMTGFYGYTF. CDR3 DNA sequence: TGTGCCAGCAGCCATATGACAGGGTTCTATGGCTACACCTTC. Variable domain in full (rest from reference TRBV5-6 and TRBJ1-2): DAGVTQSPTHLIKTRGQQVTLRCSPKSGHDTVSWYQQALGQGPQFIFQYYEEEERQRGNFPDRFSGHQFPNYSSELNVNALLLGDSALYLCASSHMTGFYGYTFGSGTRLTVV.